This passage covers 20 T cell receptor beta chains from one sample sequenced in a study of T cell repertoires in cytomegalovirus infection. TCRdb used MiXCR to reprocess the reads, holding one entry per CDR3 protein. The profile covers about 260,000 distinct CDR3 sequences, with roughly 15% appearing a single time and roughly 8.9% taken by the ten largest. The sequencing sample was made of PBMCs. These receptors were taken from a human donor in good health (CMV status not recorded). Some clones in this sample may be carry-over from other donors' samples.

This clonotype was seen a handful of times. The chain has TRBV7-2 and TRBJ2-5, with D uncertain. This CDR3 is built from 12 residues. CDR1 is SGHTA and CDR2 is FQGNSA in the germline V gene. The ends were cut back, 2 bases at V and 3 bases at J, with 4 bases in the middle. The CDR3 spells CASSLWEETQYF. As DNA, the CDR3 is TGTGCCAGCAGCTTATGGGAAGAGACCCAGTACTTC.

A single count supports this clonotype. Given the absence of the conserved phenylalanine or tryptophan at the CDR3 end, a read error is likely. The CDR3 is CASSVHRGLGEQYL. The CDR3 DNA follows: TGTGCCAGCAGTGTCCACAGGGGGCTGGGTGAGCAGTACCTC. This sequence joins TRBV28 and TRBJ2-7, with 9 positions matching TRBD1. This CDR3 comprises 14 residues. V gave up 5 bases and J gave up 7 bases; unmatched junction bases: 9. Germline-derived CDR1 and CDR2 are MDHEN and SYDVKM.

DNA of the CDR3: TGTGCCAGCAGCCAAGAATGGGTAAACATTCAGTACTTC. It translates to CASSQEWVNIQYF. The chain has TRBV28 and TRBJ2-4; D is unresolved. CDR3 length equals 13 residues. CDR1 MDHEN and CDR2 SYDVKM come from the germline V gene. The V end lost 6 bases, the J end lost 6 bases, and 12 bases lay between the germline ends.

This clonotype was detected many times. This chain uses TRBV12-5 with TRBJ2-5; the D gene is possibly TRBD2 (5 bases). Germline-derived CDR1 and CDR2 are LGHNT and FRNRAP. V was shortened by 4 bases and J by 4 bases, with 16 bases between the two germline ends. The CDR3 is 15 residues long. The CDR3 DNA sequence: TGTGCTAGTGGTTCTTCCGGGGTGCGGATAGAGACCCAGTACTTC. This encodes CASGSSGVRIETQYF. The complete variable domain, with remaining parts taken from reference TRBV12-5 and TRBJ2-5, reads DARVTQTPRHKVTEMGQEVTMRCQPILGHNTVFWYRQTMMQGLELLAYFRNRAPLDDSGMPKDRFSAEMPDATLATLKIQPSEPRDSAVYFCASGSSGVRIETQYFGPGTRLLVL.

This clonotype was counted ten times or more. The rearrangement joins TRBV4-1 to TRBJ2-1; 9 bases are shared with TRBD2. Germline V lookup: CDR1 MGHRA, CDR2 YSYEKL. With V trimmed by 4 bases and J by 2 bases, 3 bases remained unmatched. The CDR3 totals 15 residues. The CDR3 nucleotides read TGCGCCAGCAGCCGCGCGGGGGGGCCCTACAATGAGCAGTTCTTC. It yields the protein CASSRAGGPYNEQFF.

This chain connects TRBV27 to TRBJ2-1; 9 bases are a match to TRBD2. With V trimmed by 6 bases and J by 4 bases, 4 bases remained unmatched. Germline V CDR1 and CDR2: MNHEY, SMNVEV (reference sequence). CDR3 size: 14 residues. The DNA for the CDR3 is TGTGCCAGCAGAATTAGCGGGAGTTACAATGAGCAGTTCTTC. Its protein is CASRISGSYNEQFF.

This clonotype was recorded many times. V and J are TRBV7-2 and TRBJ2-2, with D maybe TRBD2 (6 bases). Germline V lookup: CDR1 SGHTA, CDR2 FQGNSA. Trimming pared 5 bases from V and 5 bases from J, leaving 9 bases between. The CDR3 is made up of 13 amino acids. CDR3 nucleotide sequence: TGTGCCAGCAGCGTTAGCGGTACCGGGGAGCTGTTTTTT. This gives the protein CASSVSGTGELFF.

A word on this clonotype: One base away lies a much larger clone, so this may be a sequencing read error. The chain joins TRBV12-3 or TRBV12-4 to TRBJ2-5, with 9 bases lining up with TRBD2. The CDR3 extends over 15 amino acids. V dropped 6 bases and J dropped 0; count of bases not matched to a gene: 5. The CDR3 region is CASRPQRGDQETQYF. The CDR3 bases are TGTGCCAGCAGACCCCAGCGGGGGGACCAAGAGACCCAGTACTTC.

This clonotype was seen repeatedly, ten times or more. The chain links TRBV7-7 to TRBJ2-5; D is perhaps TRBD2 (6 bases). Trimming took off 5 bases at V and 4 bases at J, with 20 bases between the two ends. CDR1 and CDR2 from the germline V gene are SSHAT and FNYEAQ (reference sequence). The CDR3 contains 16 residues. CDR3 sequence: CASSQGSGEKGETQYF. The CDR3 DNA follows: TGTGCCAGCAGCCAGGGATCGGGGGAGAAGGGAGAGACCCAGTACTTC.

This clonotype was detected ten times or more. The gene calls are TRBV29-1 and TRBJ2-3, with TRBD2 as a possible D gene (7 bases). Trimming took 2 bases from V and 8 from J, leaving 11 bases between them. Germline V gene sequence: CDR1 SQVTM, CDR2 ANQGSEA. The CDR3 spans 12 residues. This CDR3 reads CSVETGGSTQYF. DNA of the CDR3: TGCAGCGTTGAAACGGGGGGCAGTACGCAGTATTTT.

At least ten counts were recorded for this clonotype. The chain has TRBV7-8 and TRBJ2-5, with TRBD1 matching over 10 bases. The CDR3 totals 15 residues. The germline CDR1 and CDR2 sequences are SGHVS and FQNEAQ. The ends lost 6 bases at V and 4 bases at J; junction bases unmatched: 8. The CDR3 region is CASRSGQGSGETQYF. The CDR3 nucleotides read TGTGCCAGCAGATCGGGACAGGGGAGCGGAGAGACCCAGTACTTC.

This clonotype was observed a few times. The chain links TRBV14 to TRBJ1-1; D possibly corresponds to TRBD1 (6 bases). The CDR3 has 13 amino acids. V gave up 6 bases and J gave up 10 bases, with 18 bases separating them. Germline V gene lookup returns CDR1 SGHDN and CDR2 FVKESK. The CDR3 loop is CASRLAGAVGAFF. The CDR3 bases are TGTGCCAGCAGACTAGCAGGGGCAGTAGGAGCTTTCTTT.

This clonotype was observed a few times. V is TRBV6-2 or TRBV6-3 and J is TRBJ2-2; no firm D call. The CDR3 runs 13 residues. Per germline, CDR1 MNHEY and CDR2 SVGEGT. Between the trimmed V and J ends, which lost 7 bases and 6 bases, there was a span of 12 bases. This CDR3 is CASTLSAPGELFF. In DNA form, the CDR3 reads TGTGCCAGCACCCTAAGCGCCCCCGGGGAGCTGTTTTTT.

This clonotype was picked up many times. V is TRBV7-3 and J is TRBJ2-7; no reliable D call. The germline V gene encodes CDR1 SGHTA and CDR2 FQGTGA. V was clipped by 5 bases and J by 5 bases, with 13 bases between them. This CDR3 is 13 amino acids long. The CDR3 nucleotides read TGTGCCAGCAGCCCCTCGGCCAGACACGAGCAGTACTTC. It specifies CASSPSARHEQYF. Drawing the rest from reference TRBV7-3 and TRBJ2-7, the complete variable domain is GAGVSQTPSNKVTEKGKYVELRCDPISGHTALYWYRQSLGQGPEFLIYFQGTGAADDSGLPNDRFFAVRPEGSVSTLKIQRTERGDSAVYLCASSPSARHEQYFGPGTRLTVT.

This clonotype was counted only a few times. The V call is TRBV29-1, the J call TRBJ2-5, with 8 bases lining up with TRBD1. CDR1 and CDR2 from the germline V gene are SQVTM and ANQGSEA. V gave up 4 bases and J gave up 2 bases; unmatched junction bases: 6. The CDR3 contains 14 residues. The CDR3 DNA is TGCAGCGTTGCCCAGGGGGCACTTCAAGAGACCCAGTACTTC. Amino acid sequence: CSVAQGALQETQYF.

This chain links TRBV5-6 with TRBJ2-1, with 8 nucleotides matching TRBD2. Germline CDR1 and CDR2: SGHDT and YYEEEE. V shed 2 bases, J shed 14 bases, and the junction held 3 bases outside the gene matches. The CDR3 is 11 residues long. CDR3 DNA: TGTGCCAGCAGCTTAGGCGGGGGGAAGTTCTTC. Protein product: CASSLGGGKFF.

This clonotype was picked up one time. The chain joins TRBV28 to TRBJ2-5; 11 bases fit TRBD2. Trimming removed 10 bases from V and 1 base from J; junction bases left unmatched: 11. The CDR3 totals 16 residues. CDR1 and CDR2 (germline): MDHEN, SYDVKM. The chain's CDR3 is CATTFRLAGIQETQYF. The CDR3 nucleotides are TGTGCCACCACCTTCCGACTAGCGGGAATCCAAGAGACCCAGTACTTC.

DNA of the CDR3: TGCAGTGCTTGGGACTACACCGGGGAGCTGTTTTTT. It encodes CSAWDYTGELFF. The V and J genes are TRBV20-1 and TRBJ2-2; tentative D call: TRBD2 (6 bases). V gave up 5 bases and J gave up 3 bases, with 7 bases separating them. The CDR3 runs 12 residues. From germline, CDR1 is DFQATT and CDR2 SNEGSKA (reference sequence).

This clonotype was detected ten times or more. V gene TRBV7-2 combines with J gene TRBJ2-2; D call uncertain. Trimming took 5 bases from V and 3 from J, leaving 7 bases between them. CDR3 size: 13 residues. CDR1 SGHTA and CDR2 FQGNSA come from the germline V gene. The CDR3, as DNA: TGTGCCAGCAGCCCCCTGTACACCGGGGAGCTGTTTTTT. Encoded protein: CASSPLYTGELFF.

At least ten counts were recorded for this clonotype. J is TRBJ2-7 and V is TRBV11-2, with 8 bases lining up with TRBD1. CDR1 is SGHAT and CDR2 is FQNNGV in the germline V gene. The CDR3 is 16 residues long. After removal of 2 bases from V and 3 bases from J, the junction contained 9 bases not matched to a gene. This chain's CDR3 is CASSLSRGQGFYEQYF. In DNA, the CDR3 is TGTGCCAGCAGCTTAAGTCGAGGACAGGGATTCTACGAGCAGTACTTC.